The 21 T cell receptor beta chains in this list originate from one sample, sequenced in a study of blood T cell repertoires in COVID-19. Profiled with immunoSEQ multiplex PCR; TCRdb holds only in-frame clones, not every one. The sample lists about 270,000 clones; roughly nine tenths were seen once. Sequences were obtained from PBMCs or T cells enriched from blood (not recorded which). The receptors stem from a woman between 18 and 29 years old who had recovered from COVID-19.

Concerning this clone itself: The junction shows a germline mismatch at one end, possibly a read error. This rearrangement joins TRBV5-1 to TRBJ2-3, with 15 nucleotides matching TRBD2. CDR3 size: 13 residues. CDR1 is SGHRS and CDR2 is YFSETQ in the germline V gene. CDR3 nucleotide sequence: TGCGCCAGCAGAGGACTAGCGGGGGGGCCTATCCATTTT. This gives the protein CASRGLAGGPIHF.

This clone was seen more than once but under ten times. The chain carries TRBV27 and TRBJ1-1; D is ambiguous. Germline assignment: CDR1 MNHEY and CDR2 SMNVEV (reference sequence). V was pared by 3 bases and J by 4 bases, with 9 bases between. This CDR3 has 13 amino acids. The CDR3 coding sequence is TGTGCCAGCAGTTTCCTCGGGAGCACTGAAGCTTTCTTT. This gives the protein CASSFLGSTEAFF.

The table lists this clone with a count of one. This rearrangement joins TRBV4-1 to TRBJ2-1; weak D call: TRBD2 (5 bases). The length of the CDR3 is 12 residues. V gave up 3 bases and J gave up 7 bases, with 7 bases separating them. Germline CDR1 MGHRA, CDR2 YSYEKL. CDR3 sequence: CASSHPGNEQFF. The CDR3 bases are TGCGCCAGCAGCCACCCGGGGAATGAGCAGTTCTTC.

V gene TRBV5-4 combines with J gene TRBJ1-2, with 11 nucleotides matching TRBD1. The CDR3 has 16 residues. V lost 3 bases and J lost 6; bases outside the gene matches: 10. Germline CDR1 and CDR2: SGHNT and YYREEE (reference sequence). CDR3 in DNA: TGTGCCAGCAGCTGGGGGACAGGGGGTCAGGTGGATGGCTACACCTTC. Protein: CASSWGTGGQVDGYTF.

CDR3 bases: TGTGCCAGTAGTATAGGCTGGGCCTCTGGAAACACCATATATTTT. Translation: CASSIGWASGNTIYF. The chain recombines TRBV19 with TRBJ1-3; D remains unclear. Trimming removed 1 base from V and 0 bases from J, with 7 bases in between. The CDR3 extends over 15 amino acids. Germline V CDR1 and CDR2: LNHDA, SQIVND (reference sequence).

V usage is TRBV2 and J usage is TRBJ2-2; D is possibly TRBD1 (6 bases). With 4 bases removed from V and 7 bases from J, the gap between germline ends came to 13 bases. Germline assignment: CDR1 SNHLY and CDR2 FYNNEI. CDR3 length: 14 amino acids. The CDR3 DNA follows: TGTGCCAGCAGTGGCCAGAGAGGGGGCGGGGAGCTGTTTTTT. Its protein is CASSGQRGGGELFF.

The chain is built from TRBV4-1 and TRBJ2-7, with TRBD1 identical over 9 bases. The CDR3 length is 14 residues. V trimming: 1 base; J trimming: 4 bases; junction bases outside the gene matches: 2. CDR1 MGHRA and CDR2 YSYEKL come from the germline V gene. The CDR3 coding sequence is TGCGCCAGCAGCCAAGGACAGGGGGAGTACGAGCAGTACTTC. Protein: CASSQGQGEYEQYF.

The chain employs TRBV6-4 and TRBJ1-2, with D uncertain. Germline assignment: CDR1 MRHNA and CDR2 SNTAGT. The CDR3 is made up of 14 amino acids. V lost 8 bases and J lost 6, with 19 bases in between. The CDR3 coding sequence is TGTGCCAGCGCACTTAAGGGAGGGCCAAATGGCTACACCTTC. This translates into CASALKGGPNGYTF.

The chain uses TRBV19 and TRBJ2-5; a possible D gene is TRBD2 (6 bases). V shed 4 bases and J shed 4 bases, with 10 bases lying between them. CDR3 length: 13 residues. Germline values: CDR1 LNHDA, CDR2 SQIVND (reference sequence). The CDR3 is CASSTGGAETQYF. In nucleotides, the CDR3 is TGTGCCAGTAGTACCGGGGGTGCAGAGACCCAGTACTTC.

The CDR3 DNA follows: TGTGCCAGCAGCTTATTGGGCAGCGGGGGGCTAACCGGGGAGCTGTTTTTT. This encodes CASSLLGSGGLTGELFF. The genes are TRBV11-3 and TRBJ2-2, with TRBD2 identical over 9 bases. The CDR3 length is 17 residues. Losses at the gene ends were 2 bases for V and 5 bases for J; bases not matched to a gene: 9. CDR1 and CDR2 (germline): SGHNT, YENEEA. The entire variable domain, with the rest obtained from reference TRBV11-3 and TRBJ2-2, is as follows: EAGVVQSPRYKIIEKKQPVAFWCNPISGHNTLYWYLQNLGQGPELLIRYENEEAVDDSQLPKDRFSAERLKGVDSTLKIQPAELGDSAVYLCASSLLGSGGLTGELFFGEGSRLTVL.

This rearrangement joins TRBV2 to TRBJ1-1; D is perhaps TRBD1 (5 bases). Per germline, CDR1 SNHLY and CDR2 FYNNEI. The CDR3 is made up of 14 amino acids. V was trimmed by 6 bases and J by 0 bases, leaving 11 bases between them. CDR3 region: CASRDGGMNTEAFF. The CDR3 coding sequence is TGTGCCAGCAGGGACGGGGGTATGAACACTGAAGCTTTCTTT.

The chain employs TRBV27 and TRBJ2-7; D unclear. The CDR3 has 13 amino acids. CDR1 is MNHEY and CDR2 is SMNVEV in the germline V gene (reference sequence). Trimming removed 3 bases at V and 4 bases at J, with 10 bases between. This CDR3 is CASSFGPLYEQYF. The CDR3 DNA reads as TGTGCCAGCAGTTTCGGTCCCCTGTACGAGCAGTACTTC.

The V and J genes are TRBV2 and TRBJ1-6, with D possibly TRBD1 on 5 matching bases. The length of the CDR3 is 15 residues. The V and J ends lost 2 bases and 6 bases respectively, with 11 bases between them. CDR1 is SNHLY, CDR2 FYNNEI, per germline. The CDR3 reads CASSEYQGGNSPLHF. The CDR3 nucleotides are TGTGCCAGCAGTGAATATCAGGGAGGTAATTCACCCCTCCACTTT.

The chain is built from TRBV18 and TRBJ1-2; TRBD1 aligns across 9 bases. Germline assignment: CDR1 KGHSH and CDR2 LQKENI. This CDR3 has 18 residues. Trimming removed 3 bases from V and 5 bases from J; junction bases left unmatched: 16. CDR3 protein: CASSPLPGTGGLEYGYTF. The CDR3 DNA reads TGTGCCAGCTCACCGTTACCGGGTACAGGGGGCCTCGAATATGGCTACACCTTC.

This chain uses TRBV11-2 with TRBJ2-5, with 7 bases fitting TRBD2. CDR3 length: 15 amino acids. Germline values: CDR1 SGHAT, CDR2 FQNNGV. Losses at the gene ends were 1 base for V and 0 bases for J; bases not matched to a gene: 2. CDR3 nucleotide sequence: TGTGCCAGCAGCTTAGCGGGGGGTCACCAAGAGACCCAGTACTTC. It encodes CASSLAGGHQETQYF.

The chain employs TRBV2 and TRBJ2-1, with 7 nucleotides matching TRBD2. CDR3 length: 13 amino acids. The germline V gene has CDR1 SNHLY and CDR2 FYNNEI. Trimming removed 3 bases from V and 14 bases from J; junction bases left unmatched: 10. The CDR3 DNA reads as TGTGCCAGCAGTGACGGAGCGGGGCCTGGGAAGTTCTTC. This encodes CASSDGAGPGKFF.

This clone is a singleton in its sample. The chain joins TRBV15 to TRBJ2-7; TRBD1 might be the D (6 bases). The CDR3 is 12 amino acids. V lost 6 bases to trimming and J lost 3 bases, with 9 bases between them. Germline-derived CDR1 and CDR2 are LNHNV and YYDKDF (reference sequence). Written as DNA, the CDR3 is TGTGCCACCAGTTTAGGGGGCTACGAGCAGTACTTC. This codes for CATSLGGYEQYF.

CDR3 sequence reads: CASQTAGGGSRVFF. CDR3 sequence (DNA): TGTGCCAGTCAAACGGCGGGCGGGGGTAGTAGGGTGTTCTTC. The V call is TRBV28, the J call TRBJ2-1; TRBD2 matches at 7 bases. The CDR3 runs to 14 residues. CDR1 MDHEN and CDR2 SYDVKM come from the germline V gene. Losses at the gene ends were 9 bases for V and 15 bases for J; bases not matched to a gene: 20.

The chain employs TRBV14 and TRBJ2-2, with D possibly TRBD1 on 5 matching bases. This CDR3 comprises 14 residues. Germline V lookup: CDR1 SGHDN, CDR2 FVKESK. Trimming removed 3 bases from V and 2 bases from J, with 7 bases in between. CDR3 nucleotides: TGTGCCAGCAGCCAGGGGCTCAACACCGGGGAGCTGTTTTTT. It is translated as CASSQGLNTGELFF.

The table lists this clone with a count of one. The J gene is TRBJ2-7, the V gene TRBV10-1; possible D gene TRBD2, 7 bases. The CDR3 is 14 residues long. The V end was cut by 8 bases, the J end by 1 base, with 15 bases between. The germline gives CDR1 WNHNN, CDR2 SYGVQD (reference sequence). In DNA form, the CDR3 reads TGCGCCAGCTCCCCGGGGGGCCAATCCTACGAGCAGTACTTC. It yields the protein CASSPGGQSYEQYF.

V usage is TRBV29-1 and J usage is TRBJ1-2; no reliable D call. V lost 6 bases to trimming and J lost 6 bases, with 14 bases between them. Germline CDR1 SQVTM, CDR2 ANQGSEA. CDR3 size: 12 residues. CDR3: CSVRRFGDGYTF. The DNA of the CDR3 is TGCAGCGTAAGGAGGTTTGGGGATGGCTACACCTTC. The entire variable domain, with the rest obtained from reference TRBV29-1 and TRBJ1-2, is as follows: SAVISQKPSRDICQRGTSLTIQCQVDSQVTMMFWYRQQPGQSLTLIATANQGSEATYESGFVIDKFPISRPNLTFSTLTVSNMSPEDSSIYLCSVRRFGDGYTFGSGTRLTVV.